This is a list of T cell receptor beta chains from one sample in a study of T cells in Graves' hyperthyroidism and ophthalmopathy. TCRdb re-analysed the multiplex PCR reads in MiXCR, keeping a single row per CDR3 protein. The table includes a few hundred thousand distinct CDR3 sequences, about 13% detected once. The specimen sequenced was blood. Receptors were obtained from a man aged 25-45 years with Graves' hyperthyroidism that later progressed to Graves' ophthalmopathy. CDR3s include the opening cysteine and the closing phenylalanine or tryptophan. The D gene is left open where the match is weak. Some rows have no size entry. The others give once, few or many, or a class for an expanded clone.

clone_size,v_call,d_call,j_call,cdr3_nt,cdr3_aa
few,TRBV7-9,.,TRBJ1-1,TGTGCCAGCAGCTTAGCGCCTTTTGGGGTCCGGGGCCGAAACACTGAAGCTTTCTTT,CASSLAPFGVRGRNTEAFF
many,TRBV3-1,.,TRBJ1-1,TGTGCCAGCAGAGGTGAGGGAAAGAGAAACACTGAAGCTTTCTTT,CASRGEGKRNTEAFF
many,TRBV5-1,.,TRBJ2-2,TGCGCCAGCAGCAAGGACACGTCCACCGGGGAGCTGTTTTTT,CASSKDTSTGELFF
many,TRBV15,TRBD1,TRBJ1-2,TGTGCCACCAGCGTCCTACAGGGGTTGGGAGGCTACACCTTC,CATSVLQGLGGYTF
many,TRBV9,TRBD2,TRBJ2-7,TGTGCCAGCAGCCCCCAAGTGCTAGCGGGGTCCTACGAGCAGTACTTC,CASSPQVLAGSYEQYF
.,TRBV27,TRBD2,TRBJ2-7,TGTGCCAGCAGTCGTAGCGGGGGGCTTTACGAGCAGTACTTC,CASSRSGGLYEQYF
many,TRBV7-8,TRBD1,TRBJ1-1,TGTGCCAGCAGCGCCCGACAGGGGGGCACTGAAGCTTTCTTT,CASSARQGGTEAFF
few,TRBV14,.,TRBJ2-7,TGTGCCAGCAGCCGAGGACTCACCGGAGTCTACGAGCAGTACTTC,CASSRGLTGVYEQYF
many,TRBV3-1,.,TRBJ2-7,TGTGCCAGCAGCCAAGAGGCCAGGGACGACTACGAGCAGTACTTC,CASSQEARDDYEQYF
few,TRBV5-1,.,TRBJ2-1,TGCGCCAGCAGCTTGGACAGGCCATCCAGGTACAATGAGCAGTTCTTC,CASSLDRPSRYNEQFF
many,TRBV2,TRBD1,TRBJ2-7,TGTGCCAGCAGCGGAACTTCAGGGGGCGAAGTGGACGAGCAGTACTTC,CASSGTSGGEVDEQYF
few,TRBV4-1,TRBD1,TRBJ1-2,TGCGCCAGCAGCCCCCTAACCGGGACAGAACTTAACTATGGCTACACCTTC,CASSPLTGTELNYGYTF
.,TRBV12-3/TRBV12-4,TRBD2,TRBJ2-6,TGTGCCAGCAGTTTTCAACTAGCGGGGAGCTCTGGGGCCAACGTCCTGACTTTC,CASSFQLAGSSGANVLTF
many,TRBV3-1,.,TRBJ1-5,TGTGCCAGCTCCTTCGGGACGCCCGAACAGCCCCAGCATTTT,CASSFGTPEQPQHF
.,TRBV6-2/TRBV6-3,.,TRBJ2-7,TGTGCCAGCAGGGCCCAGAGCTCCTACGAGCAGTACTTC,CASRAQSSYEQYF
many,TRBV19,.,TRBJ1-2,TGTGCCAGATGGAGGGGATGGGATGGCTACACCTTC,CARWRGWDGYTF
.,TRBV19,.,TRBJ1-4,TGTGCCAGTAGTATGGGAGGTTGGAGGGTTACTGAAAAACTGTTTTTT,CASSMGGWRVTEKLFF
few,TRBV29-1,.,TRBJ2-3,TGCAGCGTTGAAGTTGTAGCAGGGCGGGGAGATACGCAGTATTTT,CSVEVVAGRGDTQYF
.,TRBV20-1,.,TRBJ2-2,TGCAGTGCTAGAGAATCAGGGGCGTTCGGGGAGCTGTTTTTT,CSARESGAFGELFF
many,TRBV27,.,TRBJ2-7,TGTGCCAGCAGCCCGGGCAGGGACGAGCAGTACTTC,CASSPGRDEQYF
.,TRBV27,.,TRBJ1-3,TGTGCCAGCAGGCCAACCGGGACATCAGGAAACACCATATATTTT,CASRPTGTSGNTIYF
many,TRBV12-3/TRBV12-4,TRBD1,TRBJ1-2,TGTGCCAGCAGGCCGGGACAGGGAACCTATGGCTACACCTTC,CASRPGQGTYGYTF
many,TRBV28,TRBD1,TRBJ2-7,TGTGCCAGCAGTCCCGGACAGGGCGACGAGCAGTACTTC,CASSPGQGDEQYF
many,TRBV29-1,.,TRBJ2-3,TGCAGCGTTGATCCAGCGAGGGGCACAGATACGCAGTATTTT,CSVDPARGTDTQYF
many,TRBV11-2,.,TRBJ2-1,TGTGCCAGCAGCGCCGCCGGGACGGACTCCTACAATGAGCAGTTCTTC,CASSAAGTDSYNEQFF
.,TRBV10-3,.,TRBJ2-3,TGTGCCATCAGTGAGTCATATAGGGGGCAGTATTTT,CAISESYRGQYF